This TCR beta chain was recovered during a study of T-cell reconstitution after alpha-beta-depleted transplantation in children. This clonotype was seen repeatedly, ten times or more. Its antigen remains unidentified. The germline V gene has CDR1 MGHRA and CDR2 YSYEKL. Trimming stripped 2 bases from V and 1 base from J, with 9 bases between. The CDR3 spans 14 residues. Study observations and caveats: At the one-year point after transplant, T-cell counts and TCRbeta diversity were found to come mostly from T cells that had been newly produced. Reportedly, only several hundred clones from non-depleted graft cells drove alpha-beta T-cell counts at about two months. The origin of high day-60 TCRbeta diversity in some patients lay in surviving recipient T cells and thymic progenitors.

Unique molecular identifiers were incorporated when the TCRbeta library was constructed. One entry per CDR3 protein results from TCRdb running MiXCR on the PCR reads. The table records over 200,000 distinct CDR3 sequences, about 8.4% of them present only once. This rearrangement joins TRBV4-1 to TRBJ2-7, with D perhaps given as TRBD1 or TRBD2 (5 bases each). The input for sequencing was PBMCs, mostly from graft donor cells, taken 360 days after TCRalphabeta/CD19-depleted stem cell transplant. This clonotype was obtained from a male patient between 2 and 10 years old who had a stem cell transplant for acute myeloid leukemia, so the T cells may come from the graft donor. Written as DNA, the CDR3 is TGCGCCAGCAGCCAACGGGACCAATCCTACGAGCAGTACTTC. It encodes CASSQRDQSYEQYF.